The 22 T cell receptor beta chains listed next were all sequenced from one sample in a study of CD8 T cells in ankylosing spondylitis. Each CDR3 protein is one row after TCRdb ran MiXCR on the 5' RACE reads. Among about 200,000 distinct CDR3 sequences listed, 9.5% to 15% were seen once. The sample consisted of blood, either unsorted or a sorted T cell fraction (not recorded which). Source of these receptors: a male donor with ankylosing spondylitis or in good health (not recorded which).

Written as DNA, the CDR3 is TGCAGCGTACGCGGCACCAACACCGGGGAGCTGTTTTTT. It encodes CSVRGTNTGELFF. V gene TRBV29-1 combines with J gene TRBJ2-2; no clear D gene. This CDR3 is 13 amino acids long. Trimming pared 6 bases from V and 2 bases from J, leaving 10 bases between. Germline values: CDR1 SQVTM, CDR2 ANQGSEA.

This clonotype was picked up a small number of times. The chain carries TRBV4-1 and TRBJ1-2; 7 bases match TRBD1. The junction had 13 bases not matched to a gene; V was cut back by 4 bases and J by 8 bases. CDR3 size: 15 residues. CDR1 is MGHRA, CDR2 YSYEKL, per germline. In DNA, the CDR3 is TGCGCCAGCAGCCTCTCGCCCCCGGGAGGGGGCGGCTACACCTTC. Translated: CASSLSPPGGGGYTF.

The chain employs TRBV27 and TRBJ1-5; TRBD1 matches 9 bases. Germline values: CDR1 MNHEY, CDR2 SMNVEV (reference sequence). The CDR3 runs to 15 residues. The trim removed 3 bases at V and 7 bases at J, leaving 7 bases unmatched. The CDR3 sequence is CASSLTGTGRQPQHF. CDR3 nucleotides: TGTGCCAGCAGTTTGACCGGGACAGGGCGCCAGCCCCAGCATTTT.

The chain couples TRBV5-1 to TRBJ2-7; no firm D call. The CDR3 spans 13 residues. The germline V gene has CDR1 SGHRS and CDR2 YFSETQ. Deletions cut 0 bases from V and 4 bases from J, with 8 bases between. This chain's CDR3 is CASSLAYGYEQYF. DNA of the CDR3: TGCGCCAGCAGCTTGGCCTACGGGTACGAGCAGTACTTC.

The rearrangement joins TRBV3-1 to TRBJ2-1; D is possibly TRBD2 (7 bases). CDR1 and CDR2 (germline): LGHDT, YNNKEL (reference sequence). Trimming pared 4 bases from V and 4 bases from J, leaving 17 bases between. There are 16 residues in the CDR3. The CDR3 region has the DNA TGTGCCAGCAGCCTCTCGAGGGGGGGGAGGTACAATGAGCAGTTCTTC. Protein: CASSLSRGGRYNEQFF.

The table lists this clonotype with many counts. In DNA form, the CDR3 reads TGTGCCAGCAGCTTAGGGGCTAGCGGAACCTACAATGAGCAGTTCTTC. It codes for CASSLGASGTYNEQFF. The rearrangement joins TRBV7-8 to TRBJ2-1; 7 nucleotides align to TRBD2. V was clipped by 1 base and J by 2 bases; unmatched bases: 5. This CDR3 spans 16 amino acids. Per the germline V gene, CDR1 is SGHVS and CDR2 is FQNEAQ.

This clonotype was recorded a few times. The chain has TRBV5-1 and TRBJ2-5, with D unresolved. Germline V gene sequence: CDR1 SGHRS, CDR2 YFSETQ. V lost 2 bases to trimming and J lost 5 bases, with 10 bases between them. The CDR3 totals 13 residues. In DNA, the CDR3 is TGCGCCAGCAGCTTTGATCTAGATGAGACCCAGTACTTC. This sequence encodes CASSFDLDETQYF. The full variable domain, in which reference TRBV5-1 and TRBJ2-5 provide the parts outside the CDR3, is KAGVTQTPRYLIKTRGQQVTLSCSPISGHRSVSWYQQTPGQGLQFLFEYFSETQRNKGNFPGRFSGRQFSNSRSEMNVSTLELGDSALYLCASSFDLDETQYFGPGTRLLVL.

In this sample, this clonotype turned up many times. V usage is TRBV6-1 and J usage is TRBJ2-1; TRBD2 agrees at 11 bases. This CDR3 has 15 amino acids. The ends lost 2 bases at V and 9 bases at J; junction bases unmatched: 6. Germline CDR1 is MNHNS and CDR2 is SASEGT. The chain's CDR3 is CASSETSGSFGEQFF. In nucleotides, the CDR3 is TGTGCCAGCAGTGAAACTAGCGGGAGTTTCGGTGAGCAGTTCTTC.

A few counts support this clonotype. V gene TRBV10-3 combines with J gene TRBJ2-1; D ambiguous. Germline values: CDR1 ENHRY, CDR2 SYGVKD. Between the trimmed V and J ends, which lost 6 bases and 0 bases, there was a span of 12 bases. The CDR3 loop spans 15 amino acids. The CDR3: CAIRGPEFSYNEQFF. CDR3 DNA: TGTGCCATCAGGGGTCCGGAGTTCTCCTACAATGAGCAGTTCTTC.

A few counts support this clonotype. The V gene is TRBV6-5, the J gene TRBJ2-7; 8 nucleotides agree with TRBD1. Per germline, CDR1 MNHEY and CDR2 SVGAGI. V trimming: 4 bases; J trimming: 5 bases; junction bases outside the gene matches: 10. The CDR3 extends over 15 amino acids. CDR3 amino acids: CASSWTGKDQDEQYF. The CDR3 coding sequence is TGTGCCAGCAGTTGGACAGGGAAAGACCAGGACGAGCAGTACTTC.

This clonotype was recorded a few times. The rearrangement links TRBV7-9 to TRBJ1-6; D is unresolved. The CDR3 loop spans 16 amino acids. Trimming took off 2 bases at V and 5 bases at J, with 13 bases between the two ends. The germline V gene has CDR1 SEHNR and CDR2 FQNEAQ (reference sequence). The CDR3 DNA follows: TGTGCCAGCAGCTTATTTGCTTATATGGATAATTCACCCCTCCACTTT. Protein product: CASSLFAYMDNSPLHF. The full variable domain, completed using reference TRBV7-9 and TRBJ1-6, is DTGVSQNPRHKITKRGQNVTFRCDPISEHNRLYWYRQTLGQGPEFLTYFQNEAQLEKSRLLSDRFSAERPKGSFSTLEIQRTEQGDSAMYLCASSLFAYMDNSPLHFGNGTRLTVT.

The chain couples TRBV2 to TRBJ2-2, with 12 bases fitting TRBD1. Germline V CDR1 and CDR2: SNHLY, FYNNEI. V was pared by 6 bases and J by 3 bases, with 8 bases of the junction left unmatched. The CDR3 runs 17 residues. The DNA for the CDR3 is TGTGCCAGCAGGGGGGACAGGGGGCGAATTGACACCGGGGAGCTGTTTTTT. Residues: CASRGDRGRIDTGELFF.

The chain links TRBV4-1 to TRBJ2-2; a weak D match, TRBD2 (5 bases). With 2 bases removed from V and 5 bases from J, the gap between germline ends came to 15 bases. This CDR3 region has 16 residues. CDR1 MGHRA and CDR2 YSYEKL come from the germline V gene. CDR3 DNA sequence: TGCGCCAGCAGCCAAACCATGGTAACTAGTACCGGGGAGCTGTTTTTT. It is translated as CASSQTMVTSTGELFF.

This clonotype has just a few counts. The V gene is TRBV12-5, the J gene TRBJ1-1; no clear D. The V gene lost 0 bases and the J gene lost 3 bases, with 2 bases spanning the gap. The CDR3 length is 12 residues. Germline V lookup: CDR1 LGHNT, CDR2 FRNRAP. Written as DNA, the CDR3 is TGTGCTAGTGGTTTGGTAGACACTGAAGCTTTCTTT. Its protein is CASGLVDTEAFF.

This clonotype was seen only a few times. The chain joins TRBV27 to TRBJ1-2; 8 bases agree with TRBD1. The CDR3 consists of 14 residues. Germline-derived CDR1 and CDR2 are MNHEY and SMNVEV (reference sequence). Germline trimming cut 6 bases from V and 0 bases from J; bases unmatched to any gene: 3. CDR3 residues: CASRAGGSNYGYTF. DNA for the CDR3: TGTGCCAGCAGGGCAGGGGGCTCTAACTATGGCTACACCTTC.

This clonotype came up once. The chain carries TRBV7-2 and TRBJ2-7; D may correspond to TRBD1 or TRBD2 (7 bases each). V was clipped by 3 bases and J by 4 bases, with 13 bases between them. The CDR3 is 14 amino acids. The germline V gene has CDR1 SGHTA and CDR2 FQGNSA. CDR3 region: CASSFFQGGYEQYF. The CDR3 DNA sequence: TGTGCCAGCAGCTTTTTCCAGGGGGGGTACGAGCAGTACTTC.

This clonotype showed up just a few times. The chain is built from TRBV4-1 and TRBJ2-7, with 8 bases identical to TRBD1. Germline V gives CDR1 MGHRA, CDR2 YSYEKL. J gave up 3 bases and V 1 base, and 2 bases lay outside the gene matches. This CDR3 comprises 14 residues. The CDR3 DNA follows: TGCGCCAGCAGCCAAGGACAGGGGAACTACGAGCAGTACTTC. This gives the protein CASSQGQGNYEQYF.

The V call is TRBV20-1, the J call TRBJ2-4; the match to TRBD2 covers 7 bases. With V trimmed by 3 bases and J by 2 bases, 7 bases remained unmatched. CDR3 length: 15 residues. Germline loops: CDR1 DFQATT, CDR2 SNEGSKA (reference sequence). Here the CDR3 reads CSARPSGESKNIQYF. In nucleotides, the CDR3 is TGCAGTGCTAGGCCCAGCGGGGAATCCAAAAACATTCAGTACTTC.

This chain links TRBV12-3 or TRBV12-4 with TRBJ2-5; D possibly corresponds to TRBD2 (6 bases). V lost 8 bases and J 4 bases, leaving 20 bases between the germline ends. The CDR3 runs 15 residues. This chain's CDR3 is CASGNREAGGETQYF. The CDR3 nucleotides are TGTGCCAGCGGGAACCGGGAAGCCGGGGGAGAGACCCAGTACTTC.

This clonotype has only a few counts. The V gene is TRBV11-2, the J gene TRBJ2-7; 10 bases are shared with TRBD1. This CDR3 region has 17 residues. CDR1 is SGHAT, CDR2 FQNNGV, per germline. The V gene end was trimmed by 3 bases and the J gene end by 6 bases; junction bases not matched to a gene: 14. This CDR3 reads CASSFAPSGQGISEQYF. The CDR3 DNA sequence: TGTGCCAGCAGCTTCGCTCCCTCGGGACAGGGGATTTCCGAGCAGTACTTC.

V and J are TRBV5-1 and TRBJ2-7; 7 bases agree with TRBD2. Germline V lookup: CDR1 SGHRS, CDR2 YFSETQ. The CDR3 totals 15 residues. V lost 3 bases and J lost 2; bases outside the gene matches: 8. The CDR3 nucleotides read TGCGCCAGCAGCTGGGGGGAGGGGACCCCCTACGAGCAGTACTTC. This sequence encodes CASSWGEGTPYEQYF.

A few counts support this clonotype. V is TRBV7-9 and J is TRBJ2-7, with D unresolved. Per the germline V gene, CDR1 is SEHNR and CDR2 is FQNEAQ (reference sequence). This CDR3 has 13 amino acids. V was shortened by 2 bases and J by 3 bases, with 8 bases between the two germline ends. CDR3: CASSLLPLYEQYF. The CDR3 bases are TGTGCCAGCAGCTTATTACCTCTCTACGAGCAGTACTTC.